The rows below give T cell receptor beta chains drawn from one sample of a study of identical twins. Using its own MiXCR run on the 5' RACE reads, TCRdb lists one record per CDR3 protein. The data show 130,000 to 150,000 distinct CDR3 sequences, with roughly 3.5% seen just once and around 8.1% held by the top ten. Sequenced material: memory T cells sorted from blood. These receptors were collected from a man aged 18 to 30 in good health. The CDR3 runs from the conserved cysteine through the conserved F or W. A D gene is named only where the DNA matches it firmly. Where a row states a size, it is once, few, many or the class of an expanded clone; other rows omit it.

abundance	d_gene	j_gene	v_gene	CDR3aa	CDR3nt
.	TRBD1	TRBJ1-5	TRBV20-1	CSATGGGSSNQPQHF	TGCAGTGCAACAGGGGGGGGCAGCTCCAATCAGCCCCAGCATTTT
many	TRBD1	TRBJ1-2	TRBV5-1	CASSLAGGQPYGYTF	TGCGCCAGCAGCTTGGCCGGGGGACAGCCCTATGGCTACACCTTC
.	TRBD1	TRBJ2-2	TRBV6-2/TRBV6-3	CASGQVTGELFF	TGTGCCAGTGGACAGGTGACCGGGGAGCTGTTTTTT
.	.	TRBJ1-6	TRBV7-2	CASSSIGPPLHF	TGTGCCAGCAGCTCAATCGGTCCACCCCTCCACTTT
many	.	TRBJ2-7	TRBV25-1	CASSAGPYEQYF	TGTGCCAGCAGCGCCGGCCCCTACGAGCAGTACTTC
many	TRBD2	TRBJ2-3	TRBV7-3	CASSLTPSGSGADTQYF	TGTGCCAGCAGCTTAACCCCTAGCGGGAGCGGGGCAGATACGCAGTATTTT
many	TRBD2	TRBJ2-3	TRBV12-3/TRBV12-4	CASSASGIRTDTQYF	TGTGCCAGCAGTGCCAGCGGGATCCGCACAGATACGCAGTATTTT
many	.	TRBJ2-1	TRBV29-1	CSVGLAVLGNEQFF	TGCAGCGTTGGTTTAGCGGTATTGGGCAATGAGCAGTTCTTC
many	.	TRBJ2-7	TRBV15	CATSPGGNLYEQYF	TGTGCCACCAGCCCTGGGGGGAATCTCTACGAGCAGTACTTC
.	TRBD1	TRBJ1-1	TRBV18	CASIQGMNTEAFF	TGTGCCAGCATACAGGGGATGAACACTGAAGCTTTCTTT
many	.	TRBJ2-5	TRBV7-8	CASSSNQRETQYF	TGTGCCAGCAGCTCGAATCAACGGGAGACCCAGTACTTC
few	.	TRBJ2-7	TRBV5-4	CASSSEMGQDYEQYF	TGTGCCAGCAGCTCCGAGATGGGGCAGGACTACGAGCAGTACTTC
many	.	TRBJ2-1	TRBV3-1	CASSLGTQHNEQFF	TGTGCCAGCAGCCTTGGGACCCAACACAATGAGCAGTTCTTC
many	TRBD1	TRBJ1-2	TRBV27	CASSSGTGLAGYTF	TGTGCCAGCAGTTCAGGGACAGGGTTGGCCGGCTACACCTTC
many	.	TRBJ1-1	TRBV20-1	CSAREGKGNTEAFF	TGCAGTGCTAGAGAAGGGAAGGGGAACACTGAAGCTTTCTTT
many	.	TRBJ2-3	TRBV20-1	CSARPLTGPGYF	TGCAGTGCTAGGCCCCTGACAGGTCCAGGGTATTTT
many	.	TRBJ1-2	TRBV6-1	CASRKLTVPYGYTF	TGTGCCAGCAGAAAACTGACAGTGCCCTATGGCTACACCTTC
.	TRBD1	TRBJ2-3	TRBV7-8	CASSLAARTGKFRDTQYF	TGTGCCAGCAGCTTAGCGGCTCGGACAGGGAAGTTCCGAGATACGCAGTATTTT
many	TRBD2	TRBJ2-2	TRBV10-2	CASGLPGLAGPGELFF	TGCGCCAGCGGTCTTCCGGGACTAGCGGGACCCGGGGAGCTGTTTTTT
many	.	TRBJ2-3	TRBV5-1	CASKRDNTDTQYF	TGCGCCAGCAAGAGGGACAACACAGATACGCAGTATTTT
many	TRBD1	TRBJ1-2	TRBV11-2	CASSPLTGAGGYTF	TGTGCCAGCAGCCCATTAACAGGGGCGGGAGGCTACACCTTC
many	TRBD1	TRBJ2-1	TRBV6-2/TRBV6-3	CASSYVDRGYNEQFF	TGTGCCAGCAGTTACGTGGACAGGGGATACAATGAGCAGTTCTTC